This record concerns one TCR beta chain sequence. Antigen: not known. TCRdb's table, derived via immunoSEQ multiplex PCR, lists solely in-frame clones and lacks some. The table includes roughly 100,000 clones, 70% to 90% detected once. These data belong to a study of T cell responses to AZD1222 COVID-19 vaccine. Findings of the study overall: Targeting of unmutated variant regions was reportedly seen in nearly half of spike-specific TCRs. Donors were mostly white British, more females; clonal diversity possibly underestimated. At baseline, just five to seven AZD1222 recipients tested seropositive.

The CDR3 spans 13 residues. Germline V gene sequence: CDR1 MDHEN, CDR2 SYDVKM. Between the trimmed V and J ends, which lost 4 bases and 4 bases, there was a span of 11 bases. This rearrangement joins TRBV28 to TRBJ2-7; D possibly uses TRBD1 or TRBD2 (5 bases each). The origin of this receptor is an adult in good health. The material sequenced was peripheral blood, taken on day 0 of AZD1222 vaccination. The chain's CDR3 is CASSSGPLYEQYF. The CDR3 DNA reads TGTGCCAGCAGTTCGGGACCCCTATACGAGCAGTACTTC.